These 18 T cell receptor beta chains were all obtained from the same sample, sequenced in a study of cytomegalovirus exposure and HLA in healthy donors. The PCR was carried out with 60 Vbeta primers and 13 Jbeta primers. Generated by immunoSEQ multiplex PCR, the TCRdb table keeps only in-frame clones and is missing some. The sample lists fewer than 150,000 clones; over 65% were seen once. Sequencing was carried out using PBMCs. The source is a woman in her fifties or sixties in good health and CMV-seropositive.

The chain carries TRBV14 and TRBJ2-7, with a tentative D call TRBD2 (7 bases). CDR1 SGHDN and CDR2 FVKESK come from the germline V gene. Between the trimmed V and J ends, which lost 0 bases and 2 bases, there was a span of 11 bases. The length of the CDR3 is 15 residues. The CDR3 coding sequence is TGTGCCAGCAGCCAAGAGCGGGGGCGGACCTACGAGCAGTACTTC. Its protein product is CASSQERGRTYEQYF.

In DNA, the CDR3 is TGTGCCAGCAGCTCCTATGACAGTCCCTATGGCTACACCTTC. Residues: CASSSYDSPYGYTF. This rearrangement joins TRBV7-2 to TRBJ1-2; possible D gene TRBD1, 5 bases. The CDR3 is 14 amino acids. V gave up 4 bases and J gave up 4 bases, with 13 bases separating them. Germline V gene lookup returns CDR1 SGHTA and CDR2 FQGNSA.

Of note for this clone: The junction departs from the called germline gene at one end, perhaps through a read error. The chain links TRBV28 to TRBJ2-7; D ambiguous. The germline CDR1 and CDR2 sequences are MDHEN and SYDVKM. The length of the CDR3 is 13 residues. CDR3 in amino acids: CASRTNFEESEHF. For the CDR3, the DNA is TGTGCCAGCAGGACCAACTTTGAGGAGTCGGAACACTTC.

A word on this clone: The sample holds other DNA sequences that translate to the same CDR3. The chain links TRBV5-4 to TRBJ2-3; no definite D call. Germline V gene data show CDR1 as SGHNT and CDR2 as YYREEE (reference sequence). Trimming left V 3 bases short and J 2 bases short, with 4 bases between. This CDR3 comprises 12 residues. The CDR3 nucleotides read TGTGCCAGCAGCTCTAACACAGATACGCAGTATTTT. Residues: CASSSNTDTQYF.

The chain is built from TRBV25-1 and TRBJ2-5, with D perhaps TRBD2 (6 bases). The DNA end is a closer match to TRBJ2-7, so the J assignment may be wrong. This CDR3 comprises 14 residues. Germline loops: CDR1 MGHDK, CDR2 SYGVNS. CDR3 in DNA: TGTGCCAGCAGTGAATTGACTAGAGCCTACGAGCAGTACTTC. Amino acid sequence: CASSELTRAYEQYF.

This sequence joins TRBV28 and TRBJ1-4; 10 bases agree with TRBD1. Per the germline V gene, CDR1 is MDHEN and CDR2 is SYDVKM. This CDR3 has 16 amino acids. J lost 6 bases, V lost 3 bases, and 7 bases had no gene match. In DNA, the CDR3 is TGTGCCAGCAGTTTGCTCATGGACAGGGGGGATGAAAAACTGTTTTTT. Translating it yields CASSLLMDRGDEKLFF.

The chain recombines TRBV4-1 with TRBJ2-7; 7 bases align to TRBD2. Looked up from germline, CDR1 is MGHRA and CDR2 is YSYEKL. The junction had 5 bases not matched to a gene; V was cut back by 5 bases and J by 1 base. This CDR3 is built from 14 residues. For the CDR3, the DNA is TGCGCCAGCAGCACAGCGGGGAGGTCCTACGAGCAGTACTTC. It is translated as CASSTAGRSYEQYF.

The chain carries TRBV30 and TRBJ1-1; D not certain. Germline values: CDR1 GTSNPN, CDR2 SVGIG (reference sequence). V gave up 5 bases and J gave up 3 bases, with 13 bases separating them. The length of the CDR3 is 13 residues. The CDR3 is CAWVQEGYTEAFF. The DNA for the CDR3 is TGTGCCTGGGTGCAGGAAGGTTACACTGAAGCTTTCTTT.

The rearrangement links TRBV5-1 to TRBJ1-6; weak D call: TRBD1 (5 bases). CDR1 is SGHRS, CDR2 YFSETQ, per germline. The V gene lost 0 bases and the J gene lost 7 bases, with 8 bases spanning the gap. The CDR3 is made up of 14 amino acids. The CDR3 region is CASSLGQSNSPLHF. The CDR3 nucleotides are TGCGCCAGCAGCTTGGGACAGTCAAATTCACCCCTCCACTTT.

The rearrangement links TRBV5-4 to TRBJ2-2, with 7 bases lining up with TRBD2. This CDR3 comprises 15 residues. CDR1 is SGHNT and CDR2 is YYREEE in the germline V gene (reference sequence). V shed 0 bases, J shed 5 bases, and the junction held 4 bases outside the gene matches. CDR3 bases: TGTGCCAGCAGCTTGGGCGGGGGAGAAACCGGGGAGCTGTTTTTT. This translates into CASSLGGGETGELFF.

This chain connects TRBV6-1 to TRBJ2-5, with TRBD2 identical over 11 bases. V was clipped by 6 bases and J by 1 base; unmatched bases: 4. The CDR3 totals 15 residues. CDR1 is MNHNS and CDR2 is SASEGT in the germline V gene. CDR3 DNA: TGTGCCAGCAGAAAACTAGCGGGAGTCCAAGAGACCCAGTACTTC. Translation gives CASRKLAGVQETQYF.

CDR3 in DNA: TGCGCCAGCAGCCAAGATTTGGCAGAAAACACCGGGGAGCTGTTTTTT. It yields the protein CASSQDLAENTGELFF. The rearrangement joins TRBV4-3 to TRBJ2-2; D unresolved. The CDR3 sequence is 16 residues long. CDR1 is LGHNA and CDR2 is YSLEER in the germline V gene. V lost 0 bases and J lost 2, with 10 bases in between.

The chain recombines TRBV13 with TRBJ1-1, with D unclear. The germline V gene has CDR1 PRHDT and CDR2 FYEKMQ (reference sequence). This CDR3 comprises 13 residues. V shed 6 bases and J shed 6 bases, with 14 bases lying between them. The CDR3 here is CASRFVGYPEAFF. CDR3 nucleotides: TGTGCCAGCAGGTTCGTCGGTTACCCTGAAGCTTTCTTT.

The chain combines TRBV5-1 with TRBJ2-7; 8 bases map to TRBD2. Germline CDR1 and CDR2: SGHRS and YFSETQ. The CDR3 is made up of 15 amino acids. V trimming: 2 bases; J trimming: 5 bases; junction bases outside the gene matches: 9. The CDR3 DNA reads TGCGCCAGCAGCTTCTTAGCGGGGTCTAGTGACGAGCAGTACTTC. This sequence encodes CASSFLAGSSDEQYF. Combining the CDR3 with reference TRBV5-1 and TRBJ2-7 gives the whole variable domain KAGVTQTPRYLIKTRGQQVTLSCSPISGHRSVSWYQQTPGQGLQFLFEYFSETQRNKGNFPGRFSGRQFSNSRSEMNVSTLELGDSALYLCASSFLAGSSDEQYFGPGTRLTVT.

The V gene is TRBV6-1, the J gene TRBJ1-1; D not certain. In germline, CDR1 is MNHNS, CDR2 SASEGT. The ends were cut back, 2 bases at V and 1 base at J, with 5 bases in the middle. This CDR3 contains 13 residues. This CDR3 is CASSETANTEAFF. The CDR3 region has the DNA TGTGCCAGCAGTGAAACAGCGAACACTGAAGCTTTCTTT.

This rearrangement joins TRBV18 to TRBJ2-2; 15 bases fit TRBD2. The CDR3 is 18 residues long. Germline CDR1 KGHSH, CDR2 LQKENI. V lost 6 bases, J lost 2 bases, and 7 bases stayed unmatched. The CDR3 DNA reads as TGTGCCAGCTCCCCGGGACTAGCGGGGGGAAGAAACACCGGGGAGCTGTTTTTT. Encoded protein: CASSPGLAGGRNTGELFF.

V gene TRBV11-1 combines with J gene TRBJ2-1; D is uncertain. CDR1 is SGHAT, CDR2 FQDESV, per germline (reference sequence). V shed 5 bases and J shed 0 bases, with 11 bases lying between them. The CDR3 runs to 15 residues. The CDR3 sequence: CASSAVISSYNEQFF. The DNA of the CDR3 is TGTGCCAGCAGCGCAGTGATAAGCTCCTACAATGAGCAGTTCTTC. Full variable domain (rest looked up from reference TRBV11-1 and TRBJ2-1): EAEVAQSPRYKITEKSQAVAFWCDPISGHATLYWYRQILGQGPELLVQFQDESVVDDSQLPKDRFSAERLKGVDSTLKIQPAELGDSAMYLCASSAVISSYNEQFFGPGTRLTVL.

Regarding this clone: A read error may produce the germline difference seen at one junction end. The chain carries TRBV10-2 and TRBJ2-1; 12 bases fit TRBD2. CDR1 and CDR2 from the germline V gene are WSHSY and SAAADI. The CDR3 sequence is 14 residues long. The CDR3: CASALAGGTEMNLF. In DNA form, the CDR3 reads TGCGCCAGCGCGCTAGCGGGGGGGACTGAGATGAATCTCTTC.